The 10 T cell receptor beta chains presented below share a single source sample, sequenced in a study of blood T cell repertoires in COVID-19. Generated by immunoSEQ multiplex PCR, the TCRdb table keeps only in-frame clones and is missing some. The sample lists hundreds of thousands of clones, around 81% seen once, with around 3.7% in the top ten. Sequenced material: peripheral blood. The receptors derive from a woman aged 45-59 years with active or convalescent COVID-19.

This chain uses TRBV5-1 with TRBJ1-3, with 7 bases aligning to TRBD1. J gave up 7 bases and V 4 bases, and 8 bases lay outside the gene matches. In germline, CDR1 is SGHRS, CDR2 YFSETQ. This CDR3 is 14 amino acids long. The CDR3 loop is CASSPQGNGNTIYF. In DNA form, the CDR3 reads TGCGCCAGCAGCCCACAGGGGAATGGGAACACCATATATTTT.

The chain carries TRBV3-1 (or the pseudogene TRBV3-2) and TRBJ2-3; TRBD2 matches at 9 bases. Trimming at V came to 3 bases and at J to 0 bases, leaving 10 bases not matched to a gene. Germline V gene sequence: CDR1 LGHDT, CDR2 YNNKEL (reference sequence). The CDR3 extends over 18 amino acids. The DNA of the CDR3 is TGTGCCAGCAGCCATAAGACTAGCGGATCATCTAGCACAGATACGCAGTATTTT. This codes for CASSHKTSGSSSTDTQYF.

This clone was detected only a few times. The rearrangement uses TRBV28 and TRBJ1-2, with a tentative D call TRBD1 (5 bases). In germline, CDR1 is MDHEN, CDR2 SYDVKM. Trimming left V 6 bases short and J 0 bases short, with 17 bases between. This CDR3 region has 16 residues. The CDR3 loop is CASSPPNRFSNYGYTF. As DNA, the CDR3 is TGTGCCAGCAGCCCACCTAACAGGTTCTCTAACTATGGCTACACCTTC.

The V gene is TRBV5-4, the J gene TRBJ2-1, with 8 bases fitting TRBD2. The CDR3 has 13 residues. V lost 10 bases, J lost 0 bases, and 3 bases stayed unmatched. Germline V gene sequence: CDR1 SGHNT, CDR2 YYREEE (reference sequence). Written as DNA, the CDR3 is TGTGCCCTCAGCGGGAGCTCCTACAATGAGCAGTTCTTC. Translation gives CALSGSSYNEQFF. Full variable domain (rest looked up from reference TRBV5-4 and TRBJ2-1): ETGVTQSPTHLIKTRGQQVTLRCSSQSGHNTVSWYQQALGQGPQFIFQYYREEENGRGNFPPRFSGLQFPNYSSELNVNALELDDSALYLCALSGSSYNEQFFGPGTRLTVL.

The chain joins TRBV5-1 to TRBJ2-1; 7 nucleotides agree with TRBD2. Germline V gives CDR1 SGHRS, CDR2 YFSETQ. With V trimmed by 4 bases and J by 0 bases, 10 bases remained unmatched. The CDR3 covers 17 residues. CDR3 amino acids: CASSRGAGDVSYNEQFF. DNA for the CDR3: TGCGCCAGCAGCCGAGGGGCGGGAGATGTCTCCTACAATGAGCAGTTCTTC.

The genes are TRBV7-3 and TRBJ2-7; 7 positions agree with TRBD2. V shed 3 bases and J 3 bases; nucleotides not matched to a gene: 2. Germline V gene sequence: CDR1 SGHTA, CDR2 FQGTGA. CDR3 length: 13 residues. CDR3 nucleotide sequence: TGTGCCAGCAGCTTTTCGGGGGGCTACGAGCAGTACTTC. The encoded protein is CASSFSGGYEQYF.

The gene calls are TRBV10-3 and TRBJ1-1; D unclear. The germline V and J ends were trimmed by 2 bases and 6 bases, with 7 bases remaining between them. This CDR3 has 12 amino acids. Germline-derived CDR1 and CDR2 are ENHRY and SYGVKD. CDR3 bases: TGTGCCATCAGTGAGACGGAGTCTGAAGCTTTCTTT. Protein: CAISETESEAFF.

Concerning this clone itself: The identical CDR3 is also encoded by other nucleotide sequences in the sample. This chain connects TRBV5-4 to TRBJ2-1; 10 positions match TRBD2. Germline values: CDR1 SGHNT, CDR2 YYREEE (reference sequence). V trimming: 2 bases; J trimming: 5 bases; junction bases outside the gene matches: 1. This CDR3 is 14 amino acids long. In nucleotides, the CDR3 is TGTGCCAGCAGCTTAGGACTAGCGGACAATGAGCAGTTCTTC. This encodes CASSLGLADNEQFF.

This clone showed up many times. V and J are TRBV27 and TRBJ2-7; 11 nucleotides line up with TRBD2. CDR1 and CDR2 from the germline V gene are MNHEY and SMNVEV (reference sequence). The CDR3 extends over 16 amino acids. The trim removed 5 bases at V and 2 bases at J, leaving 8 bases unmatched. Here the CDR3 DNA reads TGTGCCAGCAGTCCTTCCGGGACTAGCGGAGCCTACGAGCAGTACTTC. It yields the protein CASSPSGTSGAYEQYF.

In this sample, this clone turned up once. The rearrangement uses TRBV5-4 and TRBJ1-1; D unclear. Trimming took off 0 bases at V and 0 bases at J, with 9 bases between the two ends. CDR1 and CDR2 from the germline V gene are SGHNT and YYREEE (reference sequence). The CDR3 spans 15 residues. This CDR3 reads CASSLGVEMNTEAFF. The DNA of the CDR3 is TGTGCCAGCAGCTTGGGGGTGGAGATGAACACTGAAGCTTTCTTT. Drawing the rest from reference TRBV5-4 and TRBJ1-1, the complete variable domain is ETGVTQSPTHLIKTRGQQVTLRCSSQSGHNTVSWYQQALGQGPQFIFQYYREEENGRGNFPPRFSGLQFPNYSSELNVNALELDDSALYLCASSLGVEMNTEAFFGQGTRLTVV.